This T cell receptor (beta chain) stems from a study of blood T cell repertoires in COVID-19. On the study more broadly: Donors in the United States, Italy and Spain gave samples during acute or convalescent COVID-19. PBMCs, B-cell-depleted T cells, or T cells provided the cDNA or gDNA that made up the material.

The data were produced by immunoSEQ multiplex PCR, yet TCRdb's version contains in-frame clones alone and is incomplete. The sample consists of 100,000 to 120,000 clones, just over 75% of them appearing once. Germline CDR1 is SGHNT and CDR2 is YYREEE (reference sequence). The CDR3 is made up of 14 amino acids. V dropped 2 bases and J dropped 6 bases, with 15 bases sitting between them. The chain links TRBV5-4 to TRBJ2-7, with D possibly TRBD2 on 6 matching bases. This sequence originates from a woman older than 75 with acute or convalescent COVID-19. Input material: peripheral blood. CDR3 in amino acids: CASSLSHREREQYF. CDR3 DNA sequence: TGTGCCAGCAGCTTATCCCACCGGGAGCGCGAGCAGTACTTC.